This TCR beta chain comes out of a study of blood T cell repertoires in COVID-19. Study in general: The study drew acute and convalescent COVID-19 samples from the United States, Italy and Spain. PBMCs, B-cell-depleted T cells, or T cells were the source of the cDNA or gDNA that made up the material.

This clone has a single count. Original methodology: Cell counts per sample came from amplifying reference gene primers. Measured with immunoSEQ multiplex PCR; TCRdb has only the in-frame clones, and not every one. That table furnishes V, J and clone size, whereas the DNA furnished D and trimming. Of 200,000 to 300,000 clones listed, 88% are singletons. The sample consisted of peripheral blood. The source is a man in his sixties who had recovered from COVID-19.

Written as DNA, the CDR3 is TGTGCCAGCAGTTCCAGGGGACAGGGCAGCTCCTACGAGCAGTACTTC. This encodes CASSSRGQGSSYEQYF. The V gene is TRBV6-2 or TRBV6-3, the J gene TRBJ2-7; 9 nucleotides match TRBD1. This CDR3 has 16 residues. V gave up 4 bases and J gave up 0 bases; unmatched junction bases: 7. The V gene's germline CDR1 is MNHEY and CDR2 SVGEGT.